In this sample, the clone carrying this T cell receptor (beta chain) turned up once. Its antigen is still unknown. The sample originates from a study of cytomegalovirus exposure and HLA in healthy donors. Findings of the study overall: The authors later linked a missense DCLRE1C variant to TCR beta V- and J-gene trimming.

The study ran its PCR with 60 Vbeta and 13 Jbeta primers. Data came from immunoSEQ multiplex PCR; TCRdb stores just in-frame clones and leaves some out. The data contain around 92,000 clones, roughly 74% of them seen just once; the ten biggest clones take up 2.5% to 3.5%. V gave up 3 bases and J gave up 0 bases; unmatched junction bases: 1. The CDR3 length is 15 residues. The germline V gene encodes CDR1 LGHNA and CDR2 YSLEER. This sequence joins TRBV4-3 and TRBJ2-7; TRBD2 agrees at 11 bases. The source material was PBMCs. The receptor comes from a female donor in good health and CMV-seropositive. The CDR3 DNA is TGCGCCAGCAGCCACACTAGCGGGAGCTCCTACGAGCAGTACTTC. The encoded protein is CASSHTSGSSYEQYF.